This T cell receptor beta chain was recorded in a study of identical twins. In this sample, this clonotype turned up many times. TCRdb called the 5' RACE reads again in MiXCR, with one record for every CDR3 protein. The sample contains roughly 630,000 distinct CDR3 sequences, less than 9% of which appear only once. Trimming cost V 6 bases and J 1 base; bases outside gene matches: 4. From germline, CDR1 is KGHSH and CDR2 LQKENI. CDR3 size: 15 residues. This sample also belongs to another study, concerning yellow fever vaccine responses in identical twins.

Sequencing was carried out using PBMCs. The source is a woman aged 18-30 years in good health. The chain couples TRBV18 to TRBJ2-7, with 12 bases that match TRBD2. The CDR3 spells CASSRTSGRSYEQYF. CDR3 coding DNA: TGTGCCAGCTCCCGAACTAGCGGGAGGTCCTACGAGCAGTACTTC.